Presented here are 5 T cell receptor beta chains from one specimen sequenced in a study of cytomegalovirus exposure and HLA in healthy donors. PCR primers comprised 60 Vbeta and 13 Jbeta primers. Some clones are missing from TCRdb's copy, which holds only in-frame ones; the method was immunoSEQ multiplex PCR. The sample lists tens of thousands of clones, 84% occurring once. The sample taken for sequencing was PBMCs. These receptors were collected from a man aged 65 to 79 in good health and CMV-seropositive.

The rearrangement uses TRBV7-2 and TRBJ2-7; 7 bases fit TRBD2. Germline lookup yields CDR1 SGHTA and CDR2 FQGNSA. The CDR3 spans 15 residues. J gave up 2 bases and V 5 bases, and 9 bases lay outside the gene matches. The CDR3 sequence: CTSSPRRDYPYEQYF. In nucleotides, the CDR3 is TGTACCAGCAGCCCCCGTCGGGACTATCCCTACGAGCAGTACTTC. Filled out from reference TRBV7-2 and TRBJ2-7, the complete variable domain reads GAGVSQSPSNKVTEKGKDVELRCDPISGHTALYWYRQSLGQGLEFLIYFQGNSAPDKSGLPSDRFSAERTGGSVSTLTIQRTQQEDSAVYLCTSSPRRDYPYEQYFGPGTRLTVT.

This chain links TRBV28 with TRBJ2-1; 7 nucleotides agree with TRBD2. Germline assignment: CDR1 MDHEN and CDR2 SYDVKM. The CDR3 consists of 16 residues. With 6 bases clipped from V and 5 bases from J, the junction kept 13 bases outside the gene matches. As DNA, the CDR3 is TGTGCCAGCAGCCCTGCTCCCTTAGCGGGCCACAATGAGCAGTTCTTC. This gives the protein CASSPAPLAGHNEQFF.

V usage is TRBV6-6 and J usage is TRBJ1-5, with 8 bases lining up with TRBD1. J was trimmed by 4 bases and V by 5 bases; bases with no gene match: 4. This CDR3 region has 14 residues. Germline CDR1 is MNHNY and CDR2 is SVGAGI (reference sequence). The CDR3 sequence: CASSANRGNQPQHF. DNA of the CDR3: TGTGCCAGCAGTGCAAACAGGGGGAATCAGCCCCAGCATTTT.

V and J are TRBV20-1 and TRBJ2-7, with TRBD1 matching 9 bases. The CDR3 contains 11 residues. Germline loops: CDR1 DFQATT, CDR2 SNEGSKA (reference sequence). V lost 5 bases to trimming and J lost 13 bases; unmatched junction nucleotides: 9. The CDR3 loop reads CSAPRGDRAYF. The CDR3 region has the DNA TGCAGTGCTCCCAGGGGGGACAGGGCCTACTTC.

This chain joins TRBV29-1 and TRBJ1-4; TRBD1 might be the D (5 bases). Looked up from germline, CDR1 is SQVTM and CDR2 is ANQGSEA. CDR3 size: 12 residues. The ends were cut back, 4 bases at V and 6 bases at J, with 9 bases in the middle. The CDR3 nucleotides are TGCAGCGTTGTGGGGGGAGATGAAAAACTGTTTTTT. Translated: CSVVGGDEKLFF.